What follows are 16 T cell receptor beta chains derived from one specimen sequenced in a study of metastatic and nonmetastatic thyroid tumors. Not a single patient had been given any form of treatment at any point before undergoing thyroid surgery. TCRdb re-clonotyped the PCR reads through MiXCR. The repertoire holds around 24,000 clones, with roughly a quarter as singletons. Sequenced sample: tumor tissue. These TCRs come from a male donor with papillary thyroid cancer or a benign thyroid nodule (not recorded which). Some clones in this sample may be carry-over from other donors' samples.

This clone was seen repeatedly, ten times or more. The genes are TRBV7-3 and TRBJ1-2; D is unclear. V was pared by 0 bases and J by 4 bases, with 12 bases between. The CDR3 covers 15 residues. Germline CDR1 and CDR2: SGHTA and FQGTGA. Here the CDR3 reads CASSLTGLSGYGYTF. CDR3 nucleotide sequence: TGTGCCAGCAGCTTAACGGGATTATCGGGCTATGGCTACACCTTC.

This clone was picked up a small number of times. A much larger clone lies a single base off, so this may be a read error. Other DNA sequences in the same sample also yield this CDR3. The CDR3 sequence is CSVEGQGPLAQYF. CDR3 bases: TGCAGCGTCGAGGGTCAGGGCCCACTGGCCCAGTACTTC. This sequence joins TRBV29-1 and TRBJ2-5; D assignment may be TRBD1 or TRBD2 (5 bases each). The CDR3 extends over 13 amino acids. V lost 6 bases and J 9 bases, leaving 20 bases between the germline ends. The germline V gene has CDR1 SQVTM and CDR2 ANQGSEA.

This clone was seen repeatedly, ten times or more. For the CDR3, the DNA is TGTGCCAGCAGTCCGCGGCCGATTAGGGCATTTGGCTACACCTTC. Translated, it gives CASSPRPIRAFGYTF. The chain couples TRBV27 to TRBJ1-2, with D hard to call. This CDR3 is 15 amino acids long. Trimming left V 5 bases short and J 7 bases short, with 20 bases between. Germline CDR1 is MNHEY and CDR2 is SMNVEV (reference sequence).

This clone was observed many times. The rearrangement joins TRBV20-1 to TRBJ1-4; no firm D call. The CDR3 covers 15 residues. Looked up from germline, CDR1 is DFQATT and CDR2 is SNEGSKA (reference sequence). V was shortened by 6 bases and J by 1 base, with 15 bases between the two germline ends. This CDR3 reads CSAQPRLRTNEKLFF. CDR3 DNA: TGCAGTGCCCAGCCCCGACTACGAACTAATGAAAAACTGTTTTTT.

This chain joins TRBV6-1 and TRBJ1-1; maybe TRBD1 (6 bases). Germline V gene sequence: CDR1 MNHNS, CDR2 SASEGT. CDR3 size: 16 residues. V was cut by 7 bases and J by 4 bases, with 22 bases left in between. Written as DNA, the CDR3 is TGTGCCAGCACCCCGGGGGGGGCAGGGGAGGGCACTGAAGCTTTCTTT. As protein: CASTPGGAGEGTEAFF.

In its sample, this clone is medium-sized. J is TRBJ2-1 and V is TRBV27; D is perhaps TRBD2 (5 bases). This CDR3 region has 16 residues. Germline values: CDR1 MNHEY, CDR2 SMNVEV (reference sequence). The germline V and J ends were trimmed by 0 bases and 3 bases, with 12 bases remaining between them. CDR3 in DNA: TGTGCCAGCAGTTTATCATTCCAGCGGAGCTACAATGAGCAGTTCTTC. It codes for CASSLSFQRSYNEQFF.

This clone was counted ten times or more. The CDR3 is CASSGTGLNEQYF. CDR3 in DNA: TGTGCCAGCAGTGGGACAGGCCTTAACGAGCAGTACTTC. The chain links TRBV6-1 to TRBJ2-7, with 7 bases matching TRBD1. The ends lost 4 bases at V and 5 bases at J; junction bases unmatched: 5. This CDR3 comprises 13 residues. Germline CDR1 and CDR2: MNHNS and SASEGT.

There are many counts of this clone. The V and J genes are TRBV7-2 and TRBJ1-5; TRBD1 might be the D (5 bases). V dropped 0 bases and J dropped 2 bases, with 11 bases sitting between them. The CDR3 extends over 16 amino acids. CDR1 is SGHTA, CDR2 FQGNSA, per germline. The CDR3 reads CASSLAAQGGNQPQHF. CDR3 coding DNA: TGTGCCAGCAGCTTAGCCGCGCAGGGCGGCAATCAGCCCCAGCATTTT.

With respect to this clone: At one boundary the junction diverges from the germline segment, which might be a read error. CDR3 residues: CSSTSVWIPYEQYF. The CDR3 region has the DNA TGTTCCAGCACCTCTGTGTGGATCCCCTACGAGCAGTACTTC. This sequence joins TRBV6-2 or TRBV6-3 and TRBJ2-7, with D uncertain. The germline gives CDR1 MNHEY, CDR2 SVGEGT. CDR3 length: 14 amino acids.

This clone was seen at least ten times. This may arise from a read error, as a much more abundant clone is one base away. The chain has TRBV4-2 and TRBJ1-2; 10 bases line up with TRBD1. The CDR3 has 19 residues. From germline, CDR1 is LGHNA and CDR2 YNFKEQ. CDR3 in amino acids: CASSHLTSRDRGINYSYTF. For the CDR3, the DNA is TGTGCCAGCAGCCATCTCACCTCACGGGACAGGGGTATTAACTATAGCTACACCTTC.

As regards this clone: A read error is possible here, since a much larger clone lies one base away. The same CDR3 arises from other DNA sequences in this sample as well. The gene calls are TRBV29-1 and TRBJ1-2, with D perhaps TRBD1 (5 bases). CDR1 SQVTM and CDR2 ANQGSEA come from the germline V gene. This CDR3 is built from 13 residues. The CDR3 here is CSALGDSWDGYTF. The DNA for the CDR3 is TGCAGCGCCCTGGGGGATTCGTGGGATGGCTACACCTTT.

This clone was seen only a few times. The J gene is TRBJ1-2, the V gene TRBV15; D perhaps matches TRBD1 (5 bases). The CDR3 covers 14 residues. Trimming shortened V by 2 bases and J by 5 bases, and 12 bases separated the two germline ends. In germline, CDR1 is LNHNV, CDR2 YYDKDF (reference sequence). CDR3 residues: CATSRSGTDYGYTF. The CDR3 DNA reads as TGTGCCACCAGCAGATCAGGGACGGATTATGGCTACACCTTC.

This clone came up many times. This sample also contains other DNA sequences that code for the same CDR3. The chain joins TRBV12-3 or TRBV12-4 to TRBJ2-3, with 8 bases lining up with TRBD2. V lost 7 bases and J lost 1; bases outside the gene matches: 4. This CDR3 is 14 amino acids long. CDR3 in DNA: TGTGCCAGCACTCGAGCGGGAGGCACAGATACGCAGTATTTT. Encoded protein: CASTRAGGTDTQYF.

By share, this clone ranks as medium-sized. The chain combines TRBV28 with TRBJ2-7, with TRBD1 as a possible D gene (6 bases). V dropped 4 bases and J dropped 4 bases, with 17 bases sitting between them. The CDR3 runs 15 residues. Germline V gene lookup returns CDR1 MDHEN and CDR2 SYDVKM. The chain's CDR3 is CASSSTGPLNYEQYF. CDR3 DNA: TGTGCCAGCAGTTCAACAGGGCCCCTTAATTACGAGCAGTACTTC.

This clone was found many times. This rearrangement joins TRBV2 to TRBJ1-5, with a possible D match to TRBD1 (6 bases). The length of the CDR3 is 15 residues. V was pared by 4 bases and J by 7 bases, with 17 bases between. Germline V lookup: CDR1 SNHLY, CDR2 FYNNEI. This chain's CDR3 is CASSVPTGLRQPQHF. Written as DNA, the CDR3 is TGTGCCAGCAGTGTACCCACAGGGTTGCGACAGCCCCAGCATTTT.

Comments on this clone: The junction shows a germline mismatch at one end, possibly a read error. The chain links TRBV7-2 to TRBJ2-4; 9 bases map to TRBD2. Germline CDR1 SGHTA, CDR2 FQGNSA. The CDR3 has 15 residues. CDR3 sequence: CASSRTSGGSNIEYF. CDR3 bases: TGTGCCAGCAGCCGCACGAGCGGGGGGTCGAACATTGAGTACTTC.